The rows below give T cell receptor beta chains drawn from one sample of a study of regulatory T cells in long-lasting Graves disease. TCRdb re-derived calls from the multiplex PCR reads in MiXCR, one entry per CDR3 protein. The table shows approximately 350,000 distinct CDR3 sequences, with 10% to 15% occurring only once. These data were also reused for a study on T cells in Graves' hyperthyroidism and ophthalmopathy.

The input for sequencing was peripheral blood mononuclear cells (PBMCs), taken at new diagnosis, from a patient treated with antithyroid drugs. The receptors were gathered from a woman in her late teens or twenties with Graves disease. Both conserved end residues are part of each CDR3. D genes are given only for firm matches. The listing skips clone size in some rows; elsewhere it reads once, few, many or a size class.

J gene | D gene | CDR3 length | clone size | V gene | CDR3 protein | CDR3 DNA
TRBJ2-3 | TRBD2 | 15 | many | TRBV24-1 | CATSDSGLDTDTQYF | TGTGCCACCAGTGATTCCGGACTAGACACAGATACGCAGTATTTT
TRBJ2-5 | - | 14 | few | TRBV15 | CATSRVGTRETQYF | TGTGCCACCAGCAGAGTAGGGACCCGAGAGACCCAGTACTTC
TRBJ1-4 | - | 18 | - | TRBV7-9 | CASSRKKTGMVTNEKLFF | TGTGCCAGCAGCCGGAAGAAGACAGGCATGGTAACTAATGAAAAACTGTTTTTT
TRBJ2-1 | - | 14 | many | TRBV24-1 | CATSARALYNEQFF | TGTGCCACCAGCGCTAGGGCCCTCTACAATGAGCAGTTCTTC
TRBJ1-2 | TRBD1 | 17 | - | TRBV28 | CASSLDRVQDDNYGYTF | TGTGCCAGCAGCTTGGACAGGGTGCAAGATGATAACTATGGCTACACCTTC
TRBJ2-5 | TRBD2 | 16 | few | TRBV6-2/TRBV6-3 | CASSYSLAGPKGTQYF | TGTGCCAGCAGTTACTCGCTAGCGGGGCCCAAGGGGACCCAGTACTTC
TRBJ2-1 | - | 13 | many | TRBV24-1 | CATGRTPNNEQFF | TGTGCCACTGGGAGGACGCCGAACAATGAGCAGTTCTTC
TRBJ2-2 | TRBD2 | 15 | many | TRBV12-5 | CASAPPGGNTGELFF | TGTGCTAGTGCCCCCCCGGGAGGGAACACCGGGGAGCTGTTTTTT
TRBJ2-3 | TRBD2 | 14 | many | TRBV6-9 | CASSSGGGSDTQYF | TGTGCCAGCAGTTCCGGGGGGGGATCAGATACGCAGTATTTT
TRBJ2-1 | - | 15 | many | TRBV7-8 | CASSTHPDSNNEQFF | TGTGCCAGCAGCACACACCCGGACAGTAACAATGAGCAGTTCTTC
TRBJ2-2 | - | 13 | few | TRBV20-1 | CSARDFHTGELFF | TGCAGTGCTAGGGACTTCCACACCGGGGAGCTGTTTTTT
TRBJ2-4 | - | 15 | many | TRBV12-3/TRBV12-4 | CASNLGGIPKNIQYF | TGTGCCAGCAACCTAGGGGGGATCCCCAAAAACATTCAGTACTTC
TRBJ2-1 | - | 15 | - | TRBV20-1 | CSAPGRDSGPREQFF | TGCAGTGCTCCCGGTCGTGACTCAGGGCCCCGTGAGCAGTTCTTC
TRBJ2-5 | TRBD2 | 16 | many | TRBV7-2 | CASSLEVAGGLETQYF | TGTGCCAGCAGCTTAGAGGTAGCGGGAGGCCTAGAGACCCAGTACTTC
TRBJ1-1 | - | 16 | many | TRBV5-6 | CASSLQVIGKNTEAFF | TGTGCCAGCAGCTTACAGGTGATAGGGAAGAACACTGAAGCTTTCTTT
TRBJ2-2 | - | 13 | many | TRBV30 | CAWSPMNTGELFF | TGTGCCTGGAGTCCTATGAACACCGGGGAGCTGTTTTTT
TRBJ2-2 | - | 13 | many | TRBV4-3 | CASSQEYTGELFF | TGCGCCAGCAGCCAAGAGTACACCGGGGAGCTGTTTTTT
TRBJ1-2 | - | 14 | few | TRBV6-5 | CASSYLARIYGYTF | TGTGCCAGCAGTTACTTGGCACGGATCTATGGCTACACCTTC
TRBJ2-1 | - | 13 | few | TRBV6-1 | CASSQSVNNEQFF | TGTGCCAGCAGTCAATCGGTGAACAATGAGCAGTTCTTC
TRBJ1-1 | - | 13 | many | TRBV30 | CAWSAEGGTEAFF | TGTGCCTGGAGTGCAGAGGGGGGCACTGAAGCTTTCTTT
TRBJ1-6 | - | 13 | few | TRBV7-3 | CASSLIRGSPLHF | TGTGCCAGCAGCTTAATAAGGGGTTCACCCCTCCACTTT
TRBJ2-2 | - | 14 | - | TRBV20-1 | CSARYRTGGGELFF | TGCAGTGCTAGGTACCGGACCGGTGGTGGGGAGCTGTTTTTT
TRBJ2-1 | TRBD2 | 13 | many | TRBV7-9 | CASSLDTSGRQFF | TGTGCCAGCAGCTTAGATACTAGCGGGAGGCAGTTCTTC